This TCR beta chain was identified in a study of cytomegalovirus exposure and HLA in healthy donors. Germline CDR1 is SGHTA and CDR2 is FQGTGA. V gave up 1 base and J gave up 5 bases; unmatched junction bases: 9. The CDR3 is made up of 16 amino acids. Researchers ran the PCR with 60 Vbeta and 13 Jbeta primers. Profiling relied on immunoSEQ multiplex PCR, and the TCRdb table lists in-frame clones only, not all of them. The sample carries about 190,000 clones, approximately 75% recorded once. Healthy bone marrow donors made up the cohort. The sequenced sample was PBMCs. This clonotype originated in a man aged 25-40 years in good health and CMV-seropositive. The genes are TRBV7-3 and TRBJ2-3; 7 nucleotides line up with TRBD2. The CDR3 region has the DNA TGTGCCAGCAGCTTAAAATCGCGGGGGAGGGGAGATACGCAGTATTTT. Translating it yields CASSLKSRGRGDTQYF. The full variable domain, completed using reference TRBV7-3 and TRBJ2-3, is GAGVSQTPSNKVTEKGKYVELRCDPISGHTALYWYRQSLGQGPEFLIYFQGTGAADDSGLPNDRFFAVRPEGSVSTLKIQRTERGDSAVYLCASSLKSRGRGDTQYFGPGTRLTVL.